This T cell receptor beta chain was obtained from a study of Ad26.COV2.S vaccination and SARS-CoV-2 variants. Findings and limits, study-wide: The study found higher spike-specific TCR breadth in vaccine than placebo recipients.

CDR1 and CDR2 from the germline V gene are SNHLY and FYNNEI. V shed 6 bases and J 5 bases; nucleotides not matched to a gene: 9. The CDR3 runs 14 residues. Only in-frame clones appear in the TCRdb table, and some are missing; sequencing was by immunoSEQ multiplex PCR. The table lists over 300,000 clones, around 82% of them singletons. Noted treatment: about 20 received Ad26.COV2.S at low or high dose, single or two shots; about 5 received placebo; per-sample allocation not given. Sample collection was performed on day 63 after the first vaccine or placebo injection. This clone was picked up one time. What it binds is unknown.

This TCR was recovered from a person between 18 and 60 years old who received the Ad26.COV2.S COVID-19 vaccine or a placebo. The chain combines TRBV2 with TRBJ1-1, with 7 bases matching TRBD1. Sequences were derived from peripheral blood, sampled in a trial of Ad26.COV2.S vaccine versus placebo. In DNA form, the CDR3 reads TGTGCCAGCAGGGAGACAGGGAGGGGAACTGAAGCTTTCTTT. This sequence encodes CASRETGRGTEAFF.